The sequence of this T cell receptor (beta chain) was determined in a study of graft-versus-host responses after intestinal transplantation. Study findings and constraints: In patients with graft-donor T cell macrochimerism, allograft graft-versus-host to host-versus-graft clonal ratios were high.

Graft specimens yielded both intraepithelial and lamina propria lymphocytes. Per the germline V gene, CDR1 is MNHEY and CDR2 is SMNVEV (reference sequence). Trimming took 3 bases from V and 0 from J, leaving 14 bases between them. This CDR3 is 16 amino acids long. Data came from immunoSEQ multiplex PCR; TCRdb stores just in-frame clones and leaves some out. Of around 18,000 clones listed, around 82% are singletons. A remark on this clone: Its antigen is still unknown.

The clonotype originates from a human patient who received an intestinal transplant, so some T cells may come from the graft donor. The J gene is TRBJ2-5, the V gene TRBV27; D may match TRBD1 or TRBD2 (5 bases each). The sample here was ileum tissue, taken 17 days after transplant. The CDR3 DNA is TGTGCCAGCAGTTTGGGTCTAGGGGAGTACCAAGAGACCCAGTACTTC. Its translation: CASSLGLGEYQETQYF.